This T cell receptor beta chain stems from a study of blood T cells in healthy people across ages (dated by TCRdb to between 2014 and 2016). As for the study more broadly: In model experiments, template switching captured about one uniquely barcoded TCR beta cDNA molecule for every two T cells. The study measured age-related changes in TCR beta repertoire diversity using deep sequencing normalized with unique cDNA molecular identifiers. Four age groups were formed from the donors: young (average 16 years), middle-aged (around 40), aged (62) and long-lived (around 80). To avoid experimental bias, donors of different ages were distributed randomly across sequencing lanes. The study analyzed two additional independent replicas of 1 million unique cDNA reads from the same blood draw for two donors, one aged 18 to 30 and one aged 80 or older. Paper-wide results and their limitations: Estimates of total diversity based on one million sequenced T cells were considered lower bounds and underestimates. Observed TCR beta diversity per million T cells fell roughly linearly with age, and a significant reduction was already apparent by age around 39. Compared with the aged group, the long-lived group had more naive CD4+ T cells, fewer expanded clones and increased TCR diversity, suggesting age selection. Because the CMV infection status of the donors was unknown, age-related changes in expanded clonotypes may potentially have been confounded. The percentage of naive T cells measured by flow cytometry correlated strongly with observed TCR beta diversity. Conclusive comparison of naive and antigen-experienced compartments was prevented by the profiling of bulk unsorted PBMCs.

In regard to this clonotype: Its antigen is still unknown. No quality values exist for individual bases; no much larger clone is one base distant.

The roughly 39 donors, aged about 6 to 95 years, were systemically healthy Caucasian individuals from Russia. Approximately 9.7 milliliters of peripheral blood were drawn from each donor into EDTA-treated Vacutainer tubes. Ficoll-Paque density-gradient centrifugation was used to isolate PBMCs, with at least 7 million per sample. Trizol reagent was used to extract total RNA from PBMCs, with at least 5 micrograms per sample. For every donor, an aliquot of PBMCs went through flow cytometry to measure the percentages of naive CD45RAhigh/CD27high T cells. The CDR3 goes from the cysteine to the phenylalanine over 14 residues. The retained sequence is limited to the CDR3, 42 bases, with the frame set at the first base. Reading the germline V gene gives CDR1 MDHEN and CDR2 SYDVKM. V and J are truncated by 6 bases and 2 bases respectively, leaving an intervening sequence of 12 bases. The library came from 5' RACE. Sequencing relied on an Illumina HiSeq 2500. A second PCR of about 7 to 12 cycles was run with a J-beta primer mix and a sample-barcoded 5' primer. Each TCR beta cDNA molecule received a unique molecular identifier from a template-switch 5' adaptor carrying 12 random nucleotides. At least 2.5 million CDR3-containing paired-end reads were obtained from each sample. The Mint cDNA synthesis kit, primed by a TRBC-specific oligonucleotide, was used to synthesize first-strand cDNA from all RNA. All cDNA was treated with uracil-DNA glycosylase and then went through a first 18-cycle PCR with the universal primers M1SS and BC2_uni_R. The original methods were these. Normalization of each sample was performed by random selection of 1 million high-quality reads, each carrying a distinct molecular identifier. Instead of being binned into consensus sequences, reads with shared molecular identifiers were discarded. MiTCR, set to a Q25 quality threshold and the strictest error-elimination algorithm, was used for CDR3 identification, clonotype clustering and error correction. A nonparametric unseen species model with Euler transformation was used to estimate a lower bound on total TCR beta diversity. TCRdb itself trimmed the public reads at Q25 with fastp, ran MiXCR and retained productive beta chains. Merged by CDR3 protein, the rows form single entries marked with the most common genes and DNA. In this record, the V and J calls reflect TCRdb's handling and not the investigators' own analysis. The sample table shows approximately 1.5 million distinct CDR3 sequences, and about 35% are seen once. The ten largest account for roughly 12% of the sample.

This sequence originates from a woman aged 25 to 39 in good health. Sequencing was done on a sample of blood. This receptor chain uses TRBV28 and TRBJ2-3, with no confidently assigned D gene. The sequenced DNA: TGTGCCAGCAGGGCCGGGCCCTCCACAGATACGCAGTATTTT. Its translation reads: CASRAGPSTDTQYF.